This entry concerns a single TCR beta chain. The antigen this receptor binds is unknown. Base qualities are missing; no much larger clone stands one base away. The source of the sample is a study of OX40 agonist ivuxolimab in advanced cancers. Context from the whole study: Ivuxolimab was a fully human IgG2 agonistic monoclonal antibody targeting the costimulatory receptor OX40 (CD134). Intravenous ivuxolimab was administered to patients every 2 weeks at six dose levels: 0.01, 0.1, 0.3, 1.5, 3 and 10 mg/kg. Of the roughly 51 dose-escalation patients, hepatocellular carcinoma was present in some 19, melanoma in roughly 15, renal cell carcinoma in 9 and head and neck cancer in 9. In the dose-escalation cohort, roughly 82% of patients were male, and the mean age was 60 years with a range of roughly 20 to 80. Patients were allowed to have had prior anti-PD-1, anti-PD-L1 or anti-CTLA-4 therapy, and approximately 40% of the dose-escalation patients had been treated with checkpoint inhibitors. Partial responses occurred in three dose-escalation patients: two with cutaneous melanoma and one with hepatocellular carcinoma. Peripheral TCRbeta sequencing aimed to test whether ivuxolimab altered TCR sequence diversity and caused clonal T-cell expansion. The monotherapy dose-escalation portion (N = 52 patients) of the phase I ivuxolimab trial is reported in the paper.

The paper's findings and limits, for the study overall: At doses from 0.1 to 3.0 mg/kg, clonal expansion was seen in both CD4+ and CD8+ blood T cells between baseline and week 6. On average, CD8+ T cells showed more expanded clones than CD4+ T cells after ivuxolimab. The antigen specificity of the clonally expanded peripheral T cells was not determined. In the 0.1-3.0 mg/kg groups, partial responders had among the lowest normalized peripheral clonal expansion, particularly in CD8+ T cells. Low levels of normalized T-cell clonal expansion were also shown by some nonresponding patients.

The trial excluded patients who had a history of autoimmune disease or who were on systemic immunosuppression. Peripheral blood for TCR sequencing was collected from all dose cohorts at baseline, on cycle 4 day 1, and on cycle 7 day 1. The samples were drawn from a first-in-human, open-label, multicenter phase I dose-escalation trial of ivuxolimab. Adults with locally advanced or metastatic melanoma, renal cell, hepatocellular, or head and neck squamous cell carcinoma were enrolled in the trial. Before TCR sequencing, CD4+ and CD8+ T cells were separately sorted from peripheral blood. At the junction V is shortened by 4 bases and J by 4 bases, with 23 bases in between. From the cysteine through the phenylalanine, the CDR3 covers 17 amino acids. The read is trimmed to its CDR3 DNA, 51 bases read in frame from base 1. CDR1 and CDR2 were assigned from the germline V gene as SGHDT and YYEEEE. To sequence the TCRbeta CDR3 region, genomic DNA was isolated from the sorted cells. TCRbeta CDR3 regions were sequenced using the immunoSEQ Assay. What TCRdb holds here is the immuneACCESS table cut down to in-frame rearrangements. Part of the clones is not present; checked against another copy, under half of the missing clones reflect an unresolved V gene, and the others are unexplained. The sample table contains approximately 40,000 clones; only one count was recorded for around 77% of them. The ten largest clones capture over 20% of the sample.

The rearranged segments are TRBV5-6 and TRBJ1-1, with the D gene not confidently named. Here the sequenced sample was CD4+ or CD8+ T cells sorted from blood, taken in a trial of the OX40 agonist ivuxolimab. This TCR derives from an adult with an advanced solid tumor such as melanoma, head and neck, liver or kidney cancer. The DNA reads as follows: TGTGCCAGCAGCCTACCCCCTTGGACGGCGACGGGCACTGAAGCTTTCTTT. This codes for CASSLPPWTATGTEAFF.